The following is a TCR beta chain sequence with its context. Its antigen is not yet known. One base away there is no much larger clone; base qualities are not given. This specimen belongs to a study of blood T cell repertoires in COVID-19 (dated by TCRdb to about 2020). Background for the entire study: Collaborator samples came from the United States, Italy and Spain and covered acute and convalescent phases of COVID-19. The material from the prospective study consisted of cDNA or gDNA derived from T cells, B-cell-depleted T cells, or PBMCs. Deeply sampled blood TCRbeta repertoires from subjects exposed to, actively infected with, or recovered from COVID-19 were included in the dataset. The repertoires were released in a freely available public database meant as a resource for research on the immune response to SARS-CoV-2. The samples were drawn from two sources: the first 160 participants of the ongoing ImmuneRACE study, and approximately 1,300 subjects contributed by 6 global collaborators. A de-identified subject ID, COVID-19 status, age in years and sex were almost always included in the sample metadata. Where available, HLA class I and class II types were taken from metadata supplied by the sample provider and were not determined by assay-based typing.

The immunoSEQ Assay, a bias-controlled multiplex PCR, was used to amplify TCRbeta CDR3 regions from genomic DNA. Per the original workflow: Within the assay, amplification of reference gene primers was used to estimate how many nucleated cells each sample contained. Sequence reads were collapsed and filtered to measure the absolute abundance of every unique TCRbeta CDR3 rearrangement. For each sample, productive Simpson clonality was calculated as the square root of Simpson's diversity index over productive rearrangements. TCRdb took over this immuneACCESS table, retaining in-frame rearrangements with V and J assigned. Such tables are incomplete; in checked studies, under half of the missing clones stem from an unresolved V gene, and the remainder is unexplained. V and J calls and clone size follow that table, whereas D and trimming were derived from the DNA. Counted in this sample were 250,000 to 350,000 clones; about nine tenths of them appeared once. The ten largest clones capture approximately 2.2% of the sample.

Overall study results and their limits: The quantity of clinical and demographic metadata differed by source and by participant and was supplied without curation.

V is trimmed back by 4 bases and J by 2 bases, and the junction contains 9 bases that no gene match accounts for. From the cysteine up to the phenylalanine, the CDR3 has a length of 16 residues. Kept here is only the CDR3 DNA, which spans 48 bases and is read in frame from base 1. Per the germline V gene, MDHEN is the CDR1 and SYDVKM is the CDR2. Collaborating institutions collected whole blood in K2EDTA tubes following their own protocols. For TCRbeta analysis, collaborators shipped samples in one of three forms: frozen whole blood, isolated PBMCs, or DNA extracted from either of those sample types.

The chain couples TRBV28 to TRBJ2-7, with TRBD1 identical over 9 junction bases. The sample consisted of peripheral blood. The sequence derives from a young man with active or convalescent COVID-19. The nucleotide sequence is TGTGCCAGCAGTTGGAACTACCGGGACAGGGCCTACGAGCAGTACTTC. This gives the protein CASSWNYRDRAYEQYF.